The 20 T cell receptor beta chains in this list originate from one sample, sequenced in a study of T-cell reconstitution after alpha-beta-depleted transplantation in children. A library of TCRbeta sequences, prepared with unique molecular identifiers, was generated. MiXCR, run by TCRdb on the PCR reads, gives a single entry per CDR3 protein. The sample holds 600,000 to 700,000 distinct CDR3 sequences, 10% to 15% seen once. Sequencing was performed on PBMCs, taken before TCRalphabeta/CD19-depleted stem cell transplant. The receptors were gathered from a girl aged 2 to 10 with congenital amegakaryocytic thrombocytopenia, due to receive a stem cell transplant.

This clonotype was seen only a few times. The chain joins TRBV4-1 to TRBJ2-1; 9 bases line up with TRBD2. This CDR3 comprises 15 residues. Germline-derived CDR1 and CDR2 are MGHRA and YSYEKL. J gave up 8 bases and V 1 base, and 6 bases lay outside the gene matches. The CDR3 DNA reads TGCGCCAGCAGCCAAGGGGCGGGAGGGTACTATGAGCAGTTCTTC. Amino acids: CASSQGAGGYYEQFF.

This clonotype came up many times. V usage is TRBV20-1 and J usage is TRBJ2-1; 7 bases align to TRBD2. J was trimmed by 0 bases and V by 0 bases; bases with no gene match: 8. CDR1 DFQATT and CDR2 SNEGSKA come from the germline V gene (reference sequence). The length of the CDR3 is 17 residues. CDR3 sequence reads: CSARDQSGESSYNEQFF. CDR3 DNA: TGCAGTGCTAGAGATCAAAGCGGGGAGAGCTCCTACAATGAGCAGTTCTTC.

The chain links TRBV12-3 or TRBV12-4 to TRBJ2-2; 13 bases align to TRBD2. The CDR3 is 19 residues long. Trimming took 11 bases from V and 6 from J; bases not matched to a gene: 21. The CDR3 DNA sequence: TGTGCCTTCTGTTTAGCGCTAAGGGGACTAGCGGGATCGGCCGGGGAGCTGTTTTTT. Translation gives CAFCLALRGLAGSAGELFF.

This clonotype was found many times. The J gene is TRBJ2-3, the V gene TRBV20-1; 7 bases fit TRBD2. V lost 5 bases, J lost 2 bases, and 10 bases stayed unmatched. Germline lookup yields CDR1 DFQATT and CDR2 SNEGSKA (reference sequence). This CDR3 region has 15 residues. This CDR3 reads CSAGLREGITDTQYF. The CDR3 coding sequence is TGCAGTGCTGGTCTTAGGGAGGGTATCACAGATACGCAGTATTTT.

This clonotype was seen ten or more times. V and J are TRBV29-1 and TRBJ2-1; 10 nucleotides line up with TRBD2. The length of the CDR3 is 13 residues. CDR1 and CDR2 (germline): SQVTM, ANQGSEA. Trimming cost V 4 bases and J 6 bases; bases outside gene matches: 3. The DNA for the CDR3 is TGCAGCGTTGCCTGGACTAGCGGCAATGAGCAGTTCTTC. Its translation is CSVAWTSGNEQFF.

This clonotype was counted at least ten times. The chain carries TRBV5-1 and TRBJ2-1, with TRBD2 matching over 9 bases. Trimming removed 1 base from V and 2 bases from J; junction bases left unmatched: 7. The CDR3 loop spans 17 amino acids. Germline loops: CDR1 SGHRS, CDR2 YFSETQ. The CDR3 sequence: CASSLRATSGPYNEQFF. CDR3 DNA: TGCGCCAGCAGCTTGCGGGCGACTAGCGGACCCTACAATGAGCAGTTCTTC.

As DNA, the CDR3 is TGTGCCAGCAGTTCTACCGGGACTAGAGTCAATGAGCAGTTCTTC. Translated: CASSSTGTRVNEQFF. The chain uses TRBV6-2 or TRBV6-3 and TRBJ2-1; 8 positions agree with TRBD2. The V gene's germline CDR1 is MNHEY and CDR2 SVGEGT. The ends lost 4 bases at V and 6 bases at J; junction bases unmatched: 8. The CDR3 sequence is 15 residues long.

This chain joins TRBV12-3 or TRBV12-4 and TRBJ2-5; TRBD2 is a possible D gene (5 bases). This CDR3 has 14 amino acids. Deletions cut 3 bases from V and 6 bases from J, with 14 bases between. The CDR3 nucleotides read TGTGCCAGCAGTTTCTATGGGAGAAGGCAGACCCAGTACTTC. It codes for CASSFYGRRQTQYF.

In this sample, this clonotype turned up many times. The chain employs TRBV29-1 and TRBJ1-1; D is perhaps TRBD1 (6 bases). This CDR3 has 14 amino acids. V lost 7 bases and J 4 bases, leaving 19 bases between the germline ends. From germline, CDR1 is SQVTM and CDR2 ANQGSEA. CDR3 loop: CSARGGGAVTEAFF. In DNA, the CDR3 is TGCAGCGCTCGAGGGGGGGGCGCGGTCACTGAAGCTTTCTTT.

Only a few counts were recorded for this clonotype. This may stem from a read error, because a much larger clone lies one nucleotide away. The rearrangement uses TRBV7-9 and TRBJ2-7; 7 nucleotides align to TRBD1. Germline-derived CDR1 and CDR2 are SEHNR and FQNEAQ (reference sequence). The CDR3 covers 13 residues. V dropped 4 bases and J dropped 2; count of bases not matched to a gene: 2. The DNA for the CDR3 is TGTGCCAGCAGCTGGGGACAGACCTACGAGCAGTACTTC. Its translation: CASSWGQTYEQYF.

The CDR3 DNA reads TGTGCCAGCAGACTGCCAAGTGCGGGACAGGGAGTTATCTACACCTTC. Translating it yields CASRLPSAGQGVIYTF. This sequence joins TRBV2 and TRBJ1-2; TRBD1 matches 9 bases. Germline CDR1 and CDR2: SNHLY and FYNNEI. This CDR3 is built from 16 residues. V lost 6 bases to trimming and J lost 10 bases; unmatched junction nucleotides: 18.

The table lists this clonotype with a few counts. The V call is TRBV7-6, the J call TRBJ2-1; no clear D. V was clipped by 2 bases and J by 0 bases, with 5 bases between them. From germline, CDR1 is SGHVS and CDR2 FNYEAQ. The CDR3 totals 14 residues. The CDR3 loop is CASSLRVSYNEQFF. The CDR3 nucleotides read TGTGCCAGCAGCTTACGGGTCTCCTACAATGAGCAGTTCTTC.

This clonotype was observed a few times. This chain connects TRBV10-3 to TRBJ2-3, with D uncertain. Trimming cost V 4 bases and J 1 base, with 3 bases left between them. CDR1 is ENHRY and CDR2 is SYGVKD in the germline V gene. This CDR3 is built from 12 residues. The CDR3 loop is CAISVGTDTQYF. The CDR3 bases are TGTGCCATCAGTGTTGGCACAGATACGCAGTATTTT.

In its sample, this clonotype was seen many times. The gene calls are TRBV29-1 and TRBJ2-3; 7 bases line up with TRBD1. The CDR3 consists of 13 residues. Germline lookup yields CDR1 SQVTM and CDR2 ANQGSEA. V lost 7 bases, J lost 0 bases, and 4 bases stayed unmatched. As DNA, the CDR3 is TGCAGCGGCCGACAGGGTAGCACAGATACGCAGTATTTT. This encodes CSGRQGSTDTQYF.

This clonotype was counted only a few times. The rearrangement uses TRBV29-1 and TRBJ2-5; 7 bases map to TRBD2. Germline V gene lookup returns CDR1 SQVTM and CDR2 ANQGSEA. This CDR3 spans 15 amino acids. After removal of 4 bases from V and 5 bases from J, the junction contained 13 bases not matched to a gene. CDR3 bases: TGCAGCGTTGTTGTGGCGGGAGTTAAGGGGGAGACCCAGTACTTC. Translating it yields CSVVVAGVKGETQYF.

The chain has TRBV15 and TRBJ2-2, with D perhaps TRBD2 (6 bases). This CDR3 is 14 amino acids long. Germline V gene sequence: CDR1 LNHNV, CDR2 YYDKDF (reference sequence). V shed 8 bases and J shed 4 bases, with 14 bases lying between them. The CDR3 is CATGYDGGTGELFF. Here the CDR3 DNA reads TGTGCCACCGGTTATGACGGGGGCACCGGGGAGCTGTTTTTT.

CDR3: CASTIIGGFQPQHF. The CDR3 DNA reads TGTGCCAGCACTATCATAGGTGGTTTTCAGCCCCAGCATTTT. The chain uses TRBV2 and TRBJ1-5, with unresolved D. The germline gives CDR1 SNHLY, CDR2 FYNNEI. The CDR3 covers 14 residues. The ends were cut back, 7 bases at V and 6 bases at J, with 16 bases in the middle.

The chain combines TRBV12-3 or TRBV12-4 with TRBJ2-1, with D uncertain. The V gene lost 6 bases and the J gene lost 3 bases, with 6 bases spanning the gap. This CDR3 is built from 12 residues. The CDR3 nucleotides are TGTGCCAGCAGGGACGGCTACAATGAGCAGTTCTTC. Amino acids: CASRDGYNEQFF.

CDR3 coding DNA: TGTGCCAGCAGGGGTAGCGAACACTACGAGCAGTACTTC. Its translation is CASRGSEHYEQYF. The chain links TRBV5-5 to TRBJ2-7, with TRBD2 as a possible D gene (5 bases). There are 13 residues in the CDR3. Per the germline V gene, CDR1 is SGHKS and CDR2 is YYEKEE (reference sequence). V lost 5 bases, J lost 3 bases, and 12 bases lay in between.

This chain uses TRBV7-9 with TRBJ2-1; D is possibly TRBD1 or TRBD2 (7 bases each). CDR1 is SEHNR and CDR2 is FQNEAQ in the germline V gene (reference sequence). This CDR3 is built from 14 residues. Trimming removed 5 bases from V and 3 bases from J, with 11 bases in between. CDR3 bases: TGTGCCAGCAGCCGGGGGGACAGCTACAATGAGCAGTTCTTC. Its protein product is CASSRGDSYNEQFF.